Listed below are T cell receptor beta chains from one sample, sequenced in a study of pediatric ulcerative colitis. Using immunoSEQ multiplex PCR, the repertoire was profiled, and TCRdb retains in-frame clones only, with some absent. The sample yields about 60,000 clones, over 70% seen once. Sample: blood. Receptor source: a boy aged 10-17 years who was a control in a study of pediatric ulcerative colitis. The CDR3 runs from the conserved cysteine through the conserved F or W.

TRBV5-6	CASSATLARDTQYF
TRBV6-4	CASSDSSGGASDTQYF
TRBV11-2	CASSLTSGGDTGELFF
TRBV18	CASSPTEPQGTGNTIYF
TRBV5-1	CASSLRDGLYEQYF
TRBV5-1	CASSLERQGYGYTF
TRBV6-5	CASSYRRLAGNEQFF
TRBV10-3	CAISDASGSSNEQFF
TRBV13	CASSASTGTGFQETQYF
TRBV6-5	CASTDGSQTGELFF
TRBV2	CASSERTLAHSRTYEQYF
TRBV7-3	CASSLGFRDLLHNEQFF
TRBV18	CASSPPLGGEQFF
TRBV7-9	CASSLGLADEQYF